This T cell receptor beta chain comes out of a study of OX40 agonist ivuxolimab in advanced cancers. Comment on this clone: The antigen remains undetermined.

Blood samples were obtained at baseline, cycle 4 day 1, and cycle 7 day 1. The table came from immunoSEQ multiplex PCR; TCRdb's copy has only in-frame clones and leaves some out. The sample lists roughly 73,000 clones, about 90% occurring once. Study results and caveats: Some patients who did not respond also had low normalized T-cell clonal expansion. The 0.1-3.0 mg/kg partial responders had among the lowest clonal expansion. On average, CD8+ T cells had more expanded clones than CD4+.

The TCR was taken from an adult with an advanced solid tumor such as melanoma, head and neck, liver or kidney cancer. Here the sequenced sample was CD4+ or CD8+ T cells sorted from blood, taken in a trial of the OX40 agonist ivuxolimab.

The CDR3 DNA reads as TGCAGCGTTGAGAAGACAGGCTATGGCTACACCTTC. It yields the protein CSVEKTGYGYTF. This chain links TRBV29-1 with TRBJ1-2, with D perhaps TRBD1 (6 bases). This CDR3 spans 12 amino acids. The germline V gene encodes CDR1 SQVTM and CDR2 ANQGSEA. Trimming removed 3 bases at V and 4 bases at J, with 9 bases between. Using reference TRBV29-1 and TRBJ1-2 for the parts outside the CDR3, the full variable domain is SAVISQKPSRDICQRGTSLTIQCQVDSQVTMMFWYRQQPGQSLTLIATANQGSEATYESGFVIDKFPISRPNLTFSTLTVSNMSPEDSSIYLCSVEKTGYGYTFGSGTRLTVV.